This T cell receptor (beta chain) appears in the sequencing data of a study of T cells in tuberculosis. Unsorted cryopreserved PBMC were sequenced, averaging roughly 100,000 T cells per clinical donor. Germline V gene lookup returns CDR1 MNHEY and CDR2 SMNVEV (reference sequence). Germline trimming cut 6 bases from V and 7 bases from J; bases unmatched to any gene: 9. The CDR3 runs 15 residues. This table comes from immunoSEQ multiplex PCR, and its TCRdb copy is limited to in-frame clones, with some not included. The data show 44,000 or so clones, with more than 90% seen just once and 6% to 8% held by the top ten.

This TCR was recovered from a donor between 10 and 35 years old with latent tuberculosis or without tuberculosis infection. The sample consisted of PBMCs. The chain has TRBV27 and TRBJ1-6; 7 bases align to TRBD1. CDR3 region: CASRPDRVWNSPLHF. The CDR3 DNA follows: TGTGCCAGCAGACCTGACAGGGTTTGGAATTCACCCCTCCACTTT.